Listed below are T cell receptor beta chains from one sample, sequenced in a study of blood T cell repertoires in COVID-19. Libraries were prepared by immunoSEQ multiplex PCR; TCRdb keeps only in-frame clonotypes and omits some of them. The data show approximately 99,000 clones, approximately 86% seen once. Specimen: peripheral blood. Source of these receptors: a woman aged 55-70 years in a cohort sampled during active or convalescent COVID-19. Both conserved end residues are part of each CDR3. The D gene is left open where the match is weak. Only some rows state a clone size, as once, few, many or a class for expanded clones.

size	V	D	J	CDR3	DNA
.	TRBV9	.	TRBJ1-2	CASSVATNNYGYTF	TGTGCCAGCAGCGTAGCGACAAATAACTATGGCTACACCTTC
many	TRBV24-1	.	TRBJ1-4	CATSDLTSGKLFF	TGTGCCACCAGTGATTTAACTTCAGGAAAACTGTTTTTT
.	TRBV15	.	TRBJ2-1	CATSRGGYNEQFF	TGTGCCACCAGCAGAGGAGGTTACAATGAGCAGTTCTTC
.	TRBV2	.	TRBJ2-5	CASSSSEWETQYF	TGTGCCAGCAGCTCTAGCGAATGGGAGACCCAGTACTTC
.	TRBV28	.	TRBJ2-7	CASTRQVGEQYF	TGTGCCAGCACCCGACAGGTCGGCGAGCAGTACTTC
.	TRBV12-3/TRBV12-4	.	TRBJ2-7	CASSFRAYEQYF	TGTGCCAGCAGTTTTAGAGCTTACGAGCAGTACTTC
.	TRBV18	.	TRBJ2-3	CASSPRQCCTDTQYF	TGTGCCAGCTCACCACGACAGTGTTGTACAGATACGCAGTATTTT
many	TRBV9	TRBD1	TRBJ2-7	CASSPTGTGSYEQYF	TGTGCCAGCAGCCCTACCGGGACAGGGTCCTACGAGCAGTACTTC
few	TRBV15	TRBD1	TRBJ2-7	CATSEQGTVAYEQYF	TGTGCCACCAGCGAACAAGGGACAGTTGCCTACGAGCAGTACTTC
.	TRBV7-8	TRBD1	TRBJ2-7	CASSSNRGQSPTYEQYF	TGTGCCAGCAGCTCCAACAGGGGCCAATCCCCTACCTACGAGCAGTACTTC
.	TRBV7-9	.	TRBJ1-2	CASSPPQGYGYTF	TGTGCCAGCAGCCCGCCCCAGGGCTATGGCTACACCTTC
.	TRBV6-6	TRBD1	TRBJ1-2	CASKTGAGDYGYTF	TGTGCCAGCAAGACAGGGGCTGGAGACTATGGCTACACCTTC
few	TRBV9	TRBD1	TRBJ2-3	CASSVGVGRGTDTQYF	TGTGCCAGCAGCGTAGGAGTGGGCAGGGGGACAGATACGCAGTATTTT
.	TRBV5-1	TRBD1	TRBJ1-1	CASSRQGPTEAFF	TGCGCCAGCAGCAGACAGGGCCCCACTGAAGCTTTCTTT
.	TRBV10-2	TRBD2	TRBJ2-5	CASSENGGARETQYF	TGCGCCAGCAGTGAAAACGGGGGGGCCCGGGAGACCCAGTACTTC
.	TRBV10-3	TRBD1	TRBJ2-5	CAISQSPGGETQYF	TGTGCCATCAGTCAATCCCCAGGGGGCGAGACCCAGTACTTC
.	TRBV19	.	TRBJ2-2	CASSALASQTGELFF	TGTGCCAGTAGTGCCCTGGCTAGCCAGACCGGGGAGCTGTTTTTT
once	TRBV9	TRBD2	TRBJ2-7	CASSVDPSGRYEEQYF	TGTGCCAGCAGCGTAGATCCTAGCGGGAGATATGAGGAGCAGTACTTC
.	TRBV5-1	.	TRBJ1-2	CASSPDTIYGYTF	TGCGCCAGCAGCCCGGACACGATCTATGGCTACACCTTC
.	TRBV11-2	.	TRBJ2-3	CASSLVGGGPDTQYF	TGTGCCAGCAGCTTAGTGGGAGGGGGACCAGATACGCAGTATTTT
.	TRBV29-1	TRBD1	TRBJ2-5	CSVVTGPLALRETQYF	TGCAGCGTAGTGACAGGGCCCTTGGCACTAAGAGAGACCCAGTACTTC
.	TRBV28	.	TRBJ1-2	CASSQPGWGYGYTF	TGTGCCAGCAGTCAACCAGGGTGGGGCTATGGCTACACCTTC
.	TRBV9	TRBD1	TRBJ2-2	CASSASTGATGELFF	TGTGCCAGCAGCGCTTCCACAGGGGCCACCGGGGAGCTGTTTTTT
.	TRBV29-1	TRBD2	TRBJ2-5	CSFFRRGGDQETQYF	TGCAGCTTTTTCCGGCGGGGGGGTGATCAAGAGACCCAGTACTTC
.	TRBV6-5	TRBD1	TRBJ2-7	CASRSGTGVYEQYF	TGTGCCAGCAGGTCCGGGACAGGGGTCTACGAGCAGTACTTC
.	TRBV4-1	.	TRBJ2-2	CASSSSPRNTGELFF	TGCGCCAGCAGCTCTTCCCCCAGGAACACCGGGGAGCTGTTTTTT
.	TRBV9	.	TRBJ2-3	CASSPHSGDTQYF	TGTGCCAGCAGCCCTCATAGCGGAGATACGCAGTATTTT
once	TRBV9	TRBD1	TRBJ1-5	CASSTRTGKHNGGNQPQHF	TGTGCCAGCAGCACCCGGACAGGGAAACATAATGGGGGCAATCAGCCCCAGCATTTT
.	TRBV28	.	TRBJ1-5	CASSSSRASNQPQHF	TGTGCCAGCAGCTCCTCCAGGGCCAGCAATCAGCCCCAGCATTTT
.	TRBV25-1	.	TRBJ2-1	CASSDQGPNEQFF	TGTGCCAGCAGTGACCAGGGGCCCAATGAGCAGTTCTTC
few	TRBV5-6	TRBD1	TRBJ1-2	CASSDGTGYYGYTF	TGTGCCAGCAGCGACGGGACAGGGTACTATGGCTACACCTTC
.	TRBV5-1	.	TRBJ1-1	CASSTALGAGTEAFF	TGCGCCAGCAGCACCGCTCTGGGGGCTGGGACTGAAGCTTTCTTT
.	TRBV28	.	TRBJ1-5	CASSLGRTDSNQPQHF	TGTGCCAGCAGTTTAGGCCGGACAGATAGCAATCAGCCCCAGCATTTT
once	TRBV5-1	TRBD1	TRBJ1-4	CASSYIPGQGGEKLFF	TGCGCCAGCAGCTACATCCCGGGACAGGGCGGTGAAAAACTGTTTTTT
once	TRBV3-1/TRBV3-2	.	TRBJ2-3	CASSQDLSTDTQYF	TGTGCCAGCAGCCAAGATCTCTCCACAGATACGCAGTATTTT
.	TRBV7-9	TRBD1	TRBJ1-2	CASSGQGGSYGYTF	TGTGCCAGCAGCGGACAGGGTGGCAGCTATGGCTACACCTTC
.	TRBV5-1	TRBD2	TRBJ2-1	CASSGITSGIINEQFF	TGCGCCAGCAGCGGAATCACTAGCGGGATAATAAATGAGCAGTTCTTC
.	TRBV6-5	.	TRBJ1-4	CASSSPGSTQEKLFF	TGTGCCAGCAGTTCGCCGGGTAGTACGCAGGAAAAACTGTTTTTT
.	TRBV19	TRBD2	TRBJ2-7	CASSLLAGPYEQYF	TGTGCCAGTAGTCTCCTAGCGGGGCCTTACGAGCAGTACTTC
once	TRBV19	.	TRBJ1-2	CASSAQGTLSYGYTF	TGTGCCAGTAGTGCTCAGGGGACGCTCTCCTATGGCTACACCTTC
.	TRBV19	.	TRBJ1-5	CASSIEGGNQPQHF	TGTGCCAGTAGTATTGAGGGGGGCAATCAGCCCCAGCATTTT
.	TRBV5-1	TRBD1	TRBJ1-3	CASSPSGQASGNTIYF	TGCGCCAGCAGCCCTTCGGGACAGGCGAGCGGAAACACCATATATTTT
once	TRBV7-9	.	TRBJ2-3	CASSPTDATDTQYF	TGTGCCAGCAGCCCGACAGATGCCACAGATACGCAGTATTTT